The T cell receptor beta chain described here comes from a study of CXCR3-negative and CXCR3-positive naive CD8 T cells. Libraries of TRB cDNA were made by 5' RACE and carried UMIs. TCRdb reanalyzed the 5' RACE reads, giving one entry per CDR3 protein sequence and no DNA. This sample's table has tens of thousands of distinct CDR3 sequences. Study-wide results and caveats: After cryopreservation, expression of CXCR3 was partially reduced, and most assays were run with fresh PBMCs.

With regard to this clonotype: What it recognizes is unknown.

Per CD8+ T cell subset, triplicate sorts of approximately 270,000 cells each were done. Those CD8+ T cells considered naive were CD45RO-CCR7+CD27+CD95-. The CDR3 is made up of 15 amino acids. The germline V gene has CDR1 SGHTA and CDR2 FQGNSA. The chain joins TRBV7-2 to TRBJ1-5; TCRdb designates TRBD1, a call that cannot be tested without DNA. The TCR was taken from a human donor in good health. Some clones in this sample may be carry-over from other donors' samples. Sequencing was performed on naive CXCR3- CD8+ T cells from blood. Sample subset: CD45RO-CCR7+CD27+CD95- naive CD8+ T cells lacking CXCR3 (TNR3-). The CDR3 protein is CASSQEDRGDQPQHF.